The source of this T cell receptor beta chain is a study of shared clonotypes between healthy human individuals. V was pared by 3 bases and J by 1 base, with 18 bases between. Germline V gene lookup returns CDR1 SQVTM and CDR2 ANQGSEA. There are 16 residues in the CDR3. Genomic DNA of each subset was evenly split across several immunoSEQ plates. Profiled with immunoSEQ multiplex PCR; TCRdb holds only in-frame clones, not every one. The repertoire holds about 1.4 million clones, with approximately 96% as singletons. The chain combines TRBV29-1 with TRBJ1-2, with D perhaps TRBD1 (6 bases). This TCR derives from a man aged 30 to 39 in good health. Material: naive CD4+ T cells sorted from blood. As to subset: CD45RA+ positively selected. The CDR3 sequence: CSVDHGLEGGNYGYTF. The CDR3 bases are TGCAGCGTTGACCACGGTTTGGAGGGGGGTAACTATGGCTACACCTTC.